Listed below are T cell receptor beta chains from one sample, sequenced in a study of identical twins. MiXCR was run by TCRdb on the 5' RACE reads, yielding one entry per CDR3 protein. The sample has about 530,000 distinct CDR3 sequences; around 22% are singletons. The same sample was also used in a study of yellow fever vaccine responses in identical twins.

Sequences were obtained from CD4+ T cells sorted from blood. The receptors here all came from a woman aged 18 to 35 in good health. CDR3s include the opening cysteine and the closing phenylalanine or tryptophan. A D gene is named only where the DNA matches it firmly. Size is omitted from some rows. Given values are once, few, many or a class for expanded clones.

DNA: TGCGCCAGCAGCACGACAGGGAATGAGTACAATGAGCAGTTCTTC
CDR3: CASSTTGNEYNEQFF
size: NA
J: TRBJ2-1
V: TRBV5-1
D: TRBD1

DNA: TGTGCCTTCTGTCTCCAGTCGAGCCTAACCCTCGCTAGCACAGATACGCAGTATTTT
CDR3: CAFCLQSSLTLASTDTQYF
size: few
J: TRBJ2-3
V: TRBV2
D: NA

DNA: TGTGCCAGCAGTTACGGGGGGGCCGGGGAGCTGTTTTTT
CDR3: CASSYGGAGELFF
size: few
J: TRBJ2-2
V: TRBV6-5
D: TRBD2

DNA: TGCGCCAGCAGTGAGAAGCGGGGAGGGGAGCAGTTCTTC
CDR3: CASSEKRGGEQFF
size: NA
J: TRBJ2-1
V: TRBV10-2
D: TRBD2

DNA: TGTGCCAGCAGCCAACCGACAGGGTCGGCCTACAATGAGCAGTTCTTC
CDR3: CASSQPTGSAYNEQFF
size: NA
J: TRBJ2-1
V: TRBV3-1
D: TRBD1

DNA: TGCGCCAGCAGCCGGGGACAGGTCACAGATACGCAGTATTTT
CDR3: CASSRGQVTDTQYF
size: NA
J: TRBJ2-3
V: TRBV4-1
D: TRBD1

DNA: TGTGCCAGCACCAAAGAAGAGACCCAGTACTTC
CDR3: CASTKEETQYF
size: NA
J: TRBJ2-5
V: TRBV2
D: NA

DNA: TGTGCCAGCAGACGACAGGGTGGCTCCGGGGAGCTGTTTTTT
CDR3: CASRRQGGSGELFF
size: few
J: TRBJ2-2
V: TRBV12-3/TRBV12-4
D: TRBD1

DNA: TGCGCCAGCAGCCAAGGCCCAAGAGCGGGGGGAACAGATACGCAGTATTTT
CDR3: CASSQGPRAGGTDTQYF
size: few
J: TRBJ2-3
V: TRBV4-1
D: TRBD2

DNA: TGTGCCAGCAGTTACAGATTCGGTTACGAGCAGTACTTC
CDR3: CASSYRFGYEQYF
size: few
J: TRBJ2-7
V: TRBV6-5
D: NA